One and the same sample provided the 22 T cell receptor beta chains below, sequenced in a study of T cell responses to AZD1222 COVID-19 vaccine. Only in-frame clones appear in the TCRdb table, and some are missing; sequencing was by immunoSEQ multiplex PCR. This table holds fewer than 85,000 clones, 87% found once. The starting material was peripheral blood, obtained 28 days after the second AZD1222 dose. The source of these receptors is an adult who received the AZD1222 COVID-19 vaccine.

This clone turned up a few times. One end of the junction fails to match germline, which may point to a read error. The chain uses TRBV7-6 and TRBJ2-4, with D possibly called TRBD1 or TRBD2 (5 bases each). Germline V gives CDR1 SGHVS, CDR2 FNYEAQ. This CDR3 region has 15 residues. The CDR3 spells CASSLARDGKNIQYF. CDR3 sequence (DNA): TGTGCCAGCAGCCTAGCCCGGGACGGCAAAAACATTCAGTACTTC.

The chain carries TRBV9 and TRBJ2-3, with 7 bases matching TRBD2. This CDR3 has 14 residues. CDR1 is SGDLS and CDR2 is YYNGEE in the germline V gene. V was pared by 0 bases and J by 4 bases, with 2 bases of the junction left unmatched. The CDR3 sequence: CASSVEGGADTQYF. The CDR3 coding sequence is TGTGCCAGCAGCGTAGAGGGAGGGGCAGATACGCAGTATTTT.

The chain combines TRBV7-8 with TRBJ2-3; D could derive from TRBD1 or TRBD2 (5 bases each). CDR1 and CDR2 from the germline V gene are SGHVS and FQNEAQ. The CDR3 loop spans 16 amino acids. V lost 0 bases, J lost 0 bases, and 10 bases lay in between. The CDR3 nucleotides read TGTGCCAGCAGCTTAGCGTCGGGGCAGAGCACAGATACGCAGTATTTT. It encodes CASSLASGQSTDTQYF.

This rearrangement joins TRBV7-8 to TRBJ2-1, with TRBD1 matching 11 bases. The CDR3 length is 15 residues. V was pared by 6 bases and J by 4 bases, with 5 bases of the junction left unmatched. CDR1 is SGHVS, CDR2 FQNEAQ, per germline. CDR3: CASRAGTGGYNEQFF. Here the CDR3 DNA reads TGTGCCAGCAGAGCCGGGACAGGGGGGTACAATGAGCAGTTCTTC.

The chain uses TRBV2 and TRBJ1-3, with D perhaps TRBD1 (5 bases). This CDR3 has 14 amino acids. Looked up from germline, CDR1 is SNHLY and CDR2 is FYNNEI. V was shortened by 8 bases and J by 5 bases, with 16 bases between the two germline ends. CDR3 region: CASSAAGGRNTIYF. The CDR3, as DNA: TGTGCCAGCTCGGCGGCCGGGGGTAGAAACACCATATATTTT.

This chain links TRBV28 with TRBJ1-2, with TRBD1 identical over 8 bases. Trimming removed 6 bases from V and 10 bases from J; junction bases left unmatched: 7. The CDR3 spans 12 residues. Germline-derived CDR1 and CDR2 are MDHEN and SYDVKM. The CDR3 nucleotides are TGTGCCAGCAGGACGGACAGGGTGGACTACACCTTC. Translating gives CASRTDRVDYTF.

This clone was picked up many times. The chain uses TRBV2 and TRBJ1-3; TRBD1 matches 8 bases. V dropped 11 bases and J dropped 1; count of bases not matched to a gene: 1. Per germline, CDR1 SNHLY and CDR2 FYNNEI. This CDR3 comprises 12 residues. CDR3 loop: CAGQGSGNTIYF. In nucleotides, the CDR3 is TGTGCCGGACAGGGATCTGGAAACACCATATATTTT.

The chain combines TRBV30 with TRBJ1-1; 7 nucleotides align to TRBD1. CDR3 length: 14 residues. V shed 2 bases, J shed 6 bases, and the junction held 9 bases outside the gene matches. Germline V gene lookup returns CDR1 GTSNPN and CDR2 SVGIG (reference sequence). The CDR3 reads CAWSSDRLGAEAFF. DNA of the CDR3: TGTGCCTGGAGTTCGGACAGGTTAGGGGCTGAAGCTTTCTTT.

J is TRBJ1-1 and V is TRBV30, with D perhaps TRBD1 (6 bases). Germline lookup yields CDR1 GTSNPN and CDR2 SVGIG (reference sequence). V shed 4 bases and J shed 2 bases, with 11 bases lying between them. This CDR3 is 13 amino acids long. The CDR3 protein is CAWKQGRNTEAFF. In nucleotides, the CDR3 is TGTGCCTGGAAGCAGGGGAGAAACACTGAAGCTTTCTTT.

The chain has TRBV28 and TRBJ1-5; tentatively, D is TRBD1 (5 bases). The CDR3 length is 16 residues. Trimming shortened V by 4 bases and J by 3 bases, and 16 bases separated the two germline ends. CDR1 and CDR2 from the germline V gene are MDHEN and SYDVKM. In DNA form, the CDR3 reads TGTGCCAGCAGTTATAACCCCCCGGGGCACAATCAGCCCCAGCATTTT. This translates into CASSYNPPGHNQPQHF. Full variable domain (outside the CDR3, taken from reference TRBV28 and TRBJ1-5): DVKVTQSSRYLVKRTGEKVFLECVQDMDHENMFWYRQDPGLGLRLIYFSYDVKMKEKGDIPEGYSVSREKKERFSLILESASTNQTSMYLCASSYNPPGHNQPQHFGDGTRLSIL.

This clone was found once. This rearrangement joins TRBV4-2 to TRBJ2-1; D remains ambiguous. Germline V gives CDR1 LGHNA, CDR2 YNFKEQ. The CDR3 runs 13 residues. Trimming left V 0 bases short and J 10 bases short, with 10 bases between. CDR3 loop: CASSQESRHEQFF. As DNA, the CDR3 is TGTGCCAGCAGCCAAGAGTCCAGACACGAGCAGTTCTTC.

The chain has TRBV18 and TRBJ2-1; TRBD2 matches 14 bases. The trim removed 2 bases at V and 5 bases at J, leaving 2 bases unmatched. Per germline, CDR1 KGHSH and CDR2 LQKENI. This CDR3 comprises 16 residues. This chain's CDR3 is CASSPWGLAGDNEQFF. The CDR3 DNA reads as TGTGCCAGCTCACCATGGGGACTAGCGGGGGACAATGAGCAGTTCTTC. Full variable domain (rest looked up from reference TRBV18 and TRBJ2-1): NAGVMQNPRHLVRRRGQEARLRCSPMKGHSHVYWYRQLPEEGLKFMVYLQKENIIDESGMPKERFSAEFPKEGPSILRIQQVVRGDSAAYFCASSPWGLAGDNEQFFGPGTRLTVL.

This clone was seen just once. This chain connects TRBV28 to TRBJ2-7; the D is unclear. V lost 6 bases, J lost 4 bases, and 10 bases lay in between. The germline CDR1 and CDR2 sequences are MDHEN and SYDVKM. The CDR3 has 12 amino acids. CDR3 in amino acids: CASRHGRYEQYF. CDR3 in DNA: TGTGCCAGCAGACACGGACGGTACGAGCAGTACTTC.

This clone came up once. Other DNA sequences in the sample encode the same CDR3. The chain uses TRBV19 and TRBJ1-1; no definite D call. Looked up from germline, CDR1 is LNHDA and CDR2 is SQIVND (reference sequence). This CDR3 region has 13 residues. Deletions cut 5 bases from V and 0 bases from J, with 7 bases between. The CDR3 protein is CASSRTVNTEAFF. CDR3 DNA: TGTGCCAGTAGTCGGACGGTGAACACTGAAGCTTTCTTT. Supplemented by reference TRBV19 and TRBJ1-1, the full variable domain reads DGGITQSPKYLFRKEGQNVTLSCEQNLNHDAMYWYRQDPGQGLRLIYYSQIVNDFQKGDIAEGYSVSREKKESFPLTVTSAQKNPTAFYLCASSRTVNTEAFFGQGTRLTVV.

In nucleotides, the CDR3 is TGCAGCGTTGAGAGGCGGAACACCGGGGAGCTGTTTTTT. Translated: CSVERRNTGELFF. This sequence joins TRBV29-1 and TRBJ2-2; D not certain. The CDR3 contains 13 residues. Trimming shortened V by 3 bases and J by 1 base, and 6 bases separated the two germline ends. Germline CDR1 SQVTM, CDR2 ANQGSEA.

The V and J genes are TRBV11-2 and TRBJ2-1, with D perhaps matching TRBD1 or TRBD2 (6 bases each). V shed 5 bases and J shed 0 bases, with 14 bases lying between them. Germline V CDR1 and CDR2: SGHAT, FQNNGV. The CDR3 covers 16 residues. The CDR3 region is CASSLGAGSSYNEQFF. The CDR3 coding sequence is TGTGCCAGCAGCCTGGGGGCGGGGAGCTCCTACAATGAGCAGTTCTTC.

The chain links TRBV6-5 to TRBJ1-5, with a tentative D call TRBD1 (6 bases). The CDR3 spans 16 residues. Looked up from germline, CDR1 is MNHEY and CDR2 is SVGAGI. Deletions cut 1 base from V and 7 bases from J, with 17 bases between. CDR3 region: CASSYLQGLGEQPQHF. In DNA form, the CDR3 reads TGTGCCAGCAGTTACTTACAGGGTCTGGGAGAACAGCCCCAGCATTTT.

The CDR3 sequence is CATGRSYGYGYTF. Written as DNA, the CDR3 is TGTGCCACCGGACGGAGCTATGGCTATGGCTACACCTTC. The genes are TRBV7-9 and TRBJ1-2; D remains unclear. The CDR3 length is 13 residues. With 10 bases removed from V and 4 bases from J, the gap between germline ends came to 16 bases. The germline V gene has CDR1 SEHNR and CDR2 FQNEAQ (reference sequence).

The CDR3 protein is CASSLGVRHTGELFF. For the CDR3, the DNA is TGTGCCAGCAGCTTAGGGGTACGGCACACCGGGGAGCTGTTTTTT. V usage is TRBV7-2 and J usage is TRBJ2-2, with D unclear. Germline values: CDR1 SGHTA, CDR2 FQGNSA. Trimming removed 1 base from V and 3 bases from J, with 9 bases in between. This CDR3 has 15 amino acids.

This chain connects TRBV30 to TRBJ1-2, with 8 bases aligning to TRBD1. The germline V gene encodes CDR1 GTSNPN and CDR2 SVGIG (reference sequence). There are 15 residues in the CDR3. The J segment lost 7 bases and the V segment lost 2 bases, leaving 12 bases of the junction unmatched. CDR3 protein: CAWSPLIRTGSGYTF. CDR3 bases: TGTGCCTGGAGTCCCTTAATTCGGACAGGGAGTGGCTACACCTTC. Supplemented by reference TRBV30 and TRBJ1-2, the full variable domain reads SQTIHQWPATLVQPVGSPLSLECTVEGTSNPNLYWYRQAAGRGLQLLFYSVGIGQISSEVPQNLSASRPQDRQFILSSKKLLLSDSGFYLCAWSPLIRTGSGYTFGSGTRLTVV.

The chain uses TRBV5-5 and TRBJ2-3, with D tentatively TRBD2 (6 bases). The germline V gene has CDR1 SGHKS and CDR2 YYEKEE (reference sequence). CDR3 length: 14 amino acids. Trimming stripped 3 bases from V and 0 bases from J, with 8 bases between. CDR3 DNA: TGTGCCAGCAGCTCGGGGACTAGCACAGATACGCAGTATTTT. As protein: CASSSGTSTDTQYF.

This clone was observed a handful of times. The DNA of the CDR3 is TGTGCCAGCAGCTTTACTGTAGGCGAGCAGTACTTC. Translation gives CASSFTVGEQYF. V and J are TRBV5-4 and TRBJ2-7; no clear D gene. This CDR3 spans 12 amino acids. In germline, CDR1 is SGHNT, CDR2 YYREEE (reference sequence). The V end lost 2 bases, the J end lost 6 bases, and 9 bases lay between the germline ends.